The 13 T cell receptor beta chains reported below all come from one sample, sequenced in a study of blood T cell repertoires in COVID-19. Clones were sequenced by immunoSEQ multiplex PCR, and TCRdb holds only the in-frame ones, with some missing. The data show some 250,000 clones, around 84% seen once. Sequencing was carried out using peripheral blood. All receptors come from a man in his 60s with acute or convalescent COVID-19.

The chain uses TRBV18 and TRBJ1-1; D might be TRBD1 (5 bases). V lost 3 bases to trimming and J lost 2 bases, with 10 bases between them. Germline V gene sequence: CDR1 KGHSH, CDR2 LQKENI. This CDR3 has 14 residues. The CDR3 DNA follows: TGTGCCAGCTCACCTCCGGGACTCAACACTGAAGCTTTCTTT. Its protein is CASSPPGLNTEAFF. Full variable domain (missing parts from reference TRBV18 and TRBJ1-1): NAGVMQNPRHLVRRRGQEARLRCSPMKGHSHVYWYRQLPEEGLKFMVYLQKENIIDESGMPKERFSAEFPKEGPSILRIQQVVRGDSAAYFCASSPPGLNTEAFFGQGTRLTVV.

This rearrangement joins TRBV7-2 to TRBJ2-2; 9 nucleotides agree with TRBD2. V was pared by 1 base and J by 8 bases, with 5 bases of the junction left unmatched. This CDR3 spans 15 amino acids. Germline CDR1 reads SGHTA; CDR2 reads FQGNSA. Here the CDR3 reads CASSLGVAGVGELFF. The DNA for the CDR3 is TGTGCCAGCAGCTTAGGGGTAGCGGGAGTGGGGGAGCTGTTTTTT.

The chain employs TRBV5-8 and TRBJ1-4, with no clear D. Germline CDR1 and CDR2: SGHTS and YDEGEE. The CDR3 has 14 amino acids. V shed 6 bases and J shed 8 bases, with 17 bases lying between them. The DNA for the CDR3 is TGTGCCAGCAAGTCCGGGTCTCCCCCGGAAAAACTGTTTTTT. Protein product: CASKSGSPPEKLFF.

The genes are TRBV27 and TRBJ2-7; 7 bases map to TRBD2. This CDR3 is built from 16 residues. Per the germline V gene, CDR1 is MNHEY and CDR2 is SMNVEV (reference sequence). The trim removed 3 bases at V and 4 bases at J, leaving 12 bases unmatched. The CDR3 region is CASSFGIGGSWYEQYF. The CDR3 nucleotides are TGTGCCAGCAGTTTTGGTATTGGCGGGAGTTGGTACGAGCAGTACTTC.

The chain joins TRBV14 to TRBJ1-2; D possibly corresponds to TRBD1 (5 bases). This CDR3 has 16 residues. V lost 0 bases and J 5 bases, leaving 16 bases between the germline ends. CDR1 is SGHDN, CDR2 FVKESK, per germline. The DNA of the CDR3 is TGTGCCAGCAGCCAAGATGGTTTGATAGGGGTTTATGGCTACACCTTC. Translating gives CASSQDGLIGVYGYTF.

The chain links TRBV2 to TRBJ2-5; 10 bases agree with TRBD1. The CDR3 runs 15 residues. Unmatched junction bases numbered 8, after V lost 1 base and J lost 9 bases. The germline V gene encodes CDR1 SNHLY and CDR2 FYNNEI. The CDR3 is CASSEEGQGFEAQYF. In DNA, the CDR3 is TGTGCCAGCAGTGAAGAGGGACAGGGGTTTGAGGCCCAGTACTTC.

V gene TRBV7-9 combines with J gene TRBJ2-3, with TRBD2 identical over 7 bases. The CDR3 loop spans 14 amino acids. Germline V gives CDR1 SEHNR, CDR2 FQNEAQ (reference sequence). V was pared by 0 bases and J by 5 bases, with 2 bases of the junction left unmatched. The CDR3 protein is CASSLAGGLDTQYF. The CDR3 DNA is TGTGCCAGCAGCTTAGCGGGAGGGTTAGATACGCAGTATTTT.

The V gene is TRBV6-2 or TRBV6-3, the J gene TRBJ2-3; 8 bases are a match to TRBD2. The CDR3 runs to 15 residues. From germline, CDR1 is MNHEY and CDR2 SVGEGT. The J segment lost 2 bases and the V segment lost 3 bases, leaving 4 bases of the junction unmatched. The CDR3 spells CASSYLGGATDTQYF. The CDR3 bases are TGTGCCAGCAGTTATCTCGGGGGGGCCACAGATACGCAGTATTTT.

The chain carries TRBV12-3 or TRBV12-4 and TRBJ2-3; possibly TRBD1 for D (6 bases). Trimming stripped 6 bases from V and 5 bases from J, with 12 bases between. This CDR3 region has 13 residues. This CDR3 is CASRAGAVDTQYF. CDR3 DNA sequence: TGTGCCAGCAGGGCAGGGGCAGTAGATACGCAGTATTTT.

The gene calls are TRBV6-5 and TRBJ2-7; weak D call: TRBD2 (7 bases). CDR1 is MNHEY, CDR2 SVGAGI, per germline. V was shortened by 1 base and J by 0 bases, with 10 bases between the two germline ends. This CDR3 has 15 residues. CDR3 in DNA: TGTGCCAGCAGTTACTTGGGGGGGCGCTCCTACGAGCAGTACTTC. This sequence encodes CASSYLGGRSYEQYF.

The V call is TRBV4-3, the J call TRBJ1-4; possible D gene TRBD1, 5 bases. There are 16 residues in the CDR3. CDR1 is LGHNA, CDR2 YSLEER, per germline. Trimming removed 4 bases at V and 3 bases at J, with 15 bases between. The CDR3 region has the DNA TGCGCCAGCAGCCCATGGGGCGGCGACCCTAATGAAAAACTGTTTTTT. It codes for CASSPWGGDPNEKLFF.

The chain links TRBV18 to TRBJ2-1, with 8 bases matching TRBD2. With 4 bases clipped from V and 2 bases from J, the junction kept 7 bases outside the gene matches. The germline V gene has CDR1 KGHSH and CDR2 LQKENI. CDR3 length: 16 residues. CDR3 coding DNA: TGTGCCAGCTCACTCCAGCGGGGGCTTACCTACAATGAGCAGTTCTTC. Its protein is CASSLQRGLTYNEQFF.

This rearrangement joins TRBV15 to TRBJ2-1; 8 bases fit TRBD2. The CDR3 has 15 residues. Germline loops: CDR1 LNHNV, CDR2 YYDKDF (reference sequence). Trimming removed 6 bases from V and 6 bases from J; junction bases left unmatched: 10. CDR3 sequence reads: CATRRRSGSSNEQFF. DNA of the CDR3: TGTGCCACCAGGCGGAGGAGCGGGAGTAGCAATGAGCAGTTCTTC.